The 25 T cell receptor beta chains below come from one sample, sequenced in a study of cytomegalovirus exposure and HLA in healthy donors. Both 60 Vbeta primers and 13 Jbeta primers went into the PCR. The repertoire was sequenced with immunoSEQ multiplex PCR; TCRdb's copy has only in-frame clones and lacks some. The data show about 160,000 clones, roughly 77% seen once. The source material was PBMCs. The receptor source for this set is a man between 18 and 35 years old in good health and CMV-seropositive.

This sequence joins TRBV11-2 and TRBJ1-1, with D possibly being TRBD1 (5 bases). Trimming removed 0 bases from V and 4 bases from J, with 12 bases in between. The germline V gene encodes CDR1 SGHAT and CDR2 FQNNGV. The CDR3 spans 15 residues. CDR3 DNA: TGTGCCAGCAGCTTAGAGGCGGGGGGTGGCACTGAAGCTTTCTTT. Protein product: CASSLEAGGGTEAFF.

The chain uses TRBV19 and TRBJ1-1, with 8 bases matching TRBD1. The V segment lost 5 bases and the J segment 7 bases; nucleotides outside the gene matches: 6. The length of the CDR3 is 13 residues. Germline CDR1 and CDR2: LNHDA and SQIVND (reference sequence). CDR3 loop: CASSGRTGIEAFF. DNA for the CDR3: TGTGCCAGTAGTGGGCGGACAGGGATTGAAGCTTTCTTT.

This clone appeared a few times. The chain recombines TRBV7-9 with TRBJ2-3; a weak D match, TRBD1 (6 bases). V lost 4 bases, J lost 0 bases, and 11 bases lay in between. CDR1 is SEHNR, CDR2 FQNEAQ, per germline (reference sequence). The CDR3 length is 15 residues. The CDR3 coding sequence is TGTGCCAGCAGCTCATGGACAGCTAGCACAGATACGCAGTATTTT. Translated, it gives CASSSWTASTDTQYF.

The CDR3 region has the DNA TGTGCCAGCAGCTTAGTGGACAGGGGAGCGGATACGCAGTATTTT. This encodes CASSLVDRGADTQYF. J is TRBJ2-3 and V is TRBV7-9; 9 bases are shared with TRBD1. Per the germline V gene, CDR1 is SEHNR and CDR2 is FQNEAQ (reference sequence). The CDR3 has 15 amino acids. Trimming took 1 base from V and 6 from J; bases not matched to a gene: 5.

In nucleotides, the CDR3 is TGTGCCAGCAGAAAGTCCGGGGGGGGCTTAAAAGAGACCCAGTACTTC. This gives the protein CASRKSGGGLKETQYF. The chain is built from TRBV7-2 and TRBJ2-5; 8 nucleotides align to TRBD2. The CDR3 is 16 amino acids. With V trimmed by 6 bases and J by 3 bases, 12 bases remained unmatched. Germline V gives CDR1 SGHTA, CDR2 FQGNSA.

The chain joins TRBV10-3 to TRBJ1-2; D is possibly TRBD1 (5 bases). The V gene's germline CDR1 is ENHRY and CDR2 SYGVKD. V was pared by 2 bases and J by 2 bases, with 9 bases between. The CDR3 is 14 residues long. This CDR3 is CAISEAGSNYGYTF. CDR3 DNA: TGTGCCATCAGTGAGGCAGGGTCCAACTATGGCTACACCTTC.

The chain has TRBV19 and TRBJ1-5, with D tentatively TRBD1 (6 bases). Germline V gene lookup returns CDR1 LNHDA and CDR2 SQIVND (reference sequence). The CDR3 runs 16 residues. V was pared by 3 bases and J by 3 bases, with 15 bases between. This CDR3 reads CASSMYGQGNNQPQHF. The CDR3 DNA is TGTGCCAGTAGTATGTATGGGCAGGGGAACAATCAGCCCCAGCATTTT.

This clone was observed a handful of times. The chain recombines TRBV10-3 with TRBJ1-5; no firm D call. The germline CDR1 and CDR2 sequences are ENHRY and SYGVKD. Trimming shortened V by 0 bases and J by 7 bases, and 7 bases separated the two germline ends. This CDR3 is 13 amino acids long. The CDR3 spells CAISESRGQPQHF. The CDR3 DNA reads TGTGCCATCAGTGAGTCGAGAGGGCAGCCCCAGCATTTT.

J is TRBJ2-7 and V is TRBV5-1, with a weak D call TRBD1 (6 bases). The CDR3 extends over 15 amino acids. Trimming took off 0 bases at V and 5 bases at J, with 15 bases between the two ends. CDR1 SGHRS and CDR2 YFSETQ come from the germline V gene. This chain's CDR3 is CASSLGGGLIDEQYV. DNA of the CDR3: TGCGCCAGCAGCTTGGGAGGGGGATTGATTGACGAGCAGTACGTC.

The chain uses TRBV15 and TRBJ1-5, with D tentatively TRBD1 (5 bases). CDR1 LNHNV and CDR2 YYDKDF come from the germline V gene (reference sequence). The ends were cut back, 1 base at V and 6 bases at J, with 16 bases in the middle. The CDR3 extends over 16 amino acids. CDR3 amino acids: CATSRVGRGGAQPQHF. The CDR3 DNA reads TGTGCCACCAGCAGAGTCGGCAGAGGAGGGGCTCAGCCCCAGCATTTT. The full variable domain, in which reference TRBV15 and TRBJ1-5 provide the parts outside the CDR3, is DAMVIQNPRYQVTQFGKPVTLSCSQTLNHNVMYWYQQKSSQAPKLLFHYYDKDFNNEADTPDNFQSRRPNTSFCFLDIRSPGLGDTAMYLCATSRVGRGGAQPQHFGDGTRLSIL.

This clone was counted a single time. The chain is built from TRBV27 and TRBJ2-3, with 13 bases lining up with TRBD2. Germline-derived CDR1 and CDR2 are MNHEY and SMNVEV (reference sequence). Trimming took 6 bases from V and 3 from J; bases not matched to a gene: 6. The CDR3 runs 16 residues. In nucleotides, the CDR3 is TGTGCCAGCAGCGGGACTAGCGGGGCGGTAACAGATACGCAGTATTTT. It specifies CASSGTSGAVTDTQYF.

This clone has only one observation. The rearrangement joins TRBV28 to TRBJ2-7, with no clear D. CDR3 length equals 13 residues. The V and J ends lost 3 bases and 6 bases respectively, with 12 bases between them. Germline V lookup: CDR1 MDHEN, CDR2 SYDVKM. CDR3 bases: TGTGCCAGCAGTTTCGGCAGGTGGGGCGAGCAGTACGTC. Translating it yields CASSFGRWGEQYV.

This clone has a handful of counts. The chain is built from TRBV11-2 and TRBJ2-5; TRBD2 aligns across 9 bases. V gave up 5 bases and J gave up 1 base; unmatched junction bases: 2. CDR1 is SGHAT and CDR2 is FQNNGV in the germline V gene. This CDR3 has 14 residues. The CDR3 sequence is CASSLGLAQETQYF. CDR3 DNA: TGTGCCAGCAGCCTGGGACTAGCCCAAGAGACCCAGTACTTC.

The rearrangement uses TRBV5-1 and TRBJ1-1, with 11 positions matching TRBD1. The CDR3 contains 15 residues. CDR1 is SGHRS and CDR2 is YFSETQ in the germline V gene. Trimming took 3 bases from V and 5 from J; bases not matched to a gene: 6. In DNA form, the CDR3 reads TGCGCCAGCAGCTATGGACAGGGGGCTAGGACTGAAGCTTTCTTT. It encodes CASSYGQGARTEAFF.

This clone was seen once. This rearrangement joins TRBV11-1 to TRBJ1-1, with a weak D call TRBD1 (6 bases). The V gene lost 7 bases and the J gene lost 3 bases, with 15 bases spanning the gap. The CDR3 covers 14 residues. Germline assignment: CDR1 SGHAT and CDR2 FQDESV (reference sequence). The CDR3 reads CASTPSGHYTEAFF. As DNA, the CDR3 is TGTGCCAGCACCCCCTCGGGACACTACACTGAAGCTTTCTTT.

The chain uses TRBV7-2 and TRBJ1-1; D is possibly TRBD1 (5 bases). The CDR3 is 15 amino acids. Germline V gene sequence: CDR1 SGHTA, CDR2 FQGNSA. Trimming took off 5 bases at V and 7 bases at J, with 20 bases between the two ends. The CDR3 region is CASSVGTEGRSEAFF. The CDR3 DNA sequence: TGTGCCAGCAGCGTGGGGACGGAGGGTCGGAGTGAAGCTTTCTTT.

The chain links TRBV9 to TRBJ1-4; no clear D. The CDR3 is 15 amino acids. The germline V gene has CDR1 SGDLS and CDR2 YYNGEE. V lost 4 bases to trimming and J lost 1 base, with 11 bases between them. For the CDR3, the DNA is TGTGCCAGCAGCCCTTGGGCGGGAACTAATGAAAAACTGTTTTTT. This sequence encodes CASSPWAGTNEKLFF. Full variable domain (rest looked up from reference TRBV9 and TRBJ1-4): DSGVTQTPKHLITATGQRVTLRCSPRSGDLSVYWYQQSLDQGLQFLIQYYNGEERAKGNILERFSAQQFPDLHSELNLSSLELGDSALYFCASSPWAGTNEKLFFGSGTQLSVL.

This clone was seen a handful of times. The rearrangement uses TRBV19 and TRBJ2-3, with D maybe TRBD1 (6 bases). Trimming took off 7 bases at V and 0 bases at J, with 11 bases between the two ends. Germline lookup yields CDR1 LNHDA and CDR2 SQIVND (reference sequence). This CDR3 comprises 14 residues. CDR3 bases: TGTGCCAGTAAGACAGGCCCTAGCACAGATACGCAGTATTTT. Its protein is CASKTGPSTDTQYF. The full variable domain, with the rest looked up from reference TRBV19 and TRBJ2-3, is DGGITQSPKYLFRKEGQNVTLSCEQNLNHDAMYWYRQDPGQGLRLIYYSQIVNDFQKGDIAEGYSVSREKKESFPLTVTSAQKNPTAFYLCASKTGPSTDTQYFGPGTRLTVL.

The DNA for the CDR3 is TGTGCCAGCAGTGATTCCGGACAGGTGACCTACAATGAGCAGTTCTTC. This encodes CASSDSGQVTYNEQFF. This chain joins TRBV25-1 and TRBJ2-1; TRBD1 aligns across 7 bases. The CDR3 has 16 residues. With 3 bases clipped from V and 2 bases from J, the junction kept 7 bases outside the gene matches. Germline-derived CDR1 and CDR2 are MGHDK and SYGVNS.

The chain joins TRBV7-2 to TRBJ2-1; 9 bases line up with TRBD2. The ends lost 5 bases at V and 2 bases at J; junction bases unmatched: 10. The CDR3 has 17 residues. Germline CDR1 reads SGHTA; CDR2 reads FQGNSA. CDR3 amino acids: CASSPGGSGSPYNEQFF. The CDR3, as DNA: TGTGCCAGCAGCCCCGGGGGTAGCGGGAGCCCCTACAATGAGCAGTTCTTC.

This clone has a handful of counts. This chain links TRBV29-1 with TRBJ1-1; D might be TRBD1 (5 bases). The CDR3 length is 17 residues. V lost 6 bases to trimming and J lost 5 bases, with 28 bases between them. The germline CDR1 and CDR2 sequences are SQVTM and ANQGSEA. The DNA of the CDR3 is TGCAGCGTATTAGTTCAGGGAAAGTGGTTGTTGGGGACTGAAGCTTTCTTT. Residues: CSVLVQGKWLLGTEAFF.

This rearrangement joins TRBV5-1 to TRBJ2-5, with 7 bases that match TRBD1. V was pared by 4 bases and J by 4 bases, with 13 bases of the junction left unmatched. Germline CDR1 SGHRS, CDR2 YFSETQ. CDR3 length equals 16 residues. DNA of the CDR3: TGCGCCAGCAGCGAACAGGGGAGAAACTGGGGAGAGACCCAGTACTTC. The encoded protein is CASSEQGRNWGETQYF.

V usage is TRBV27 and J usage is TRBJ2-3, with 8 bases lining up with TRBD2. Germline V CDR1 and CDR2: MNHEY, SMNVEV (reference sequence). CDR3 length: 20 residues. J was trimmed by 2 bases and V by 0 bases; bases with no gene match: 16. The CDR3 region is CASSLSREGPSRGFTDTQYF. The CDR3 DNA reads TGTGCCAGCAGTTTATCTCGGGAGGGCCCTTCGAGGGGATTCACAGATACGCAGTATTTT.

The chain joins TRBV19 to TRBJ2-1, with 13 nucleotides matching TRBD2. Losses at the gene ends were 7 bases for V and 9 bases for J; bases not matched to a gene: 9. The CDR3 length is 15 residues. CDR1 and CDR2 from the germline V gene are LNHDA and SQIVND (reference sequence). CDR3 sequence reads: CASTRTSGSRGEQFF. For the CDR3, the DNA is TGTGCCAGTACTCGGACTAGCGGGAGTAGGGGTGAGCAGTTCTTC.

The chain is built from TRBV15 and TRBJ2-1; D possibly corresponds to TRBD2 (6 bases). The CDR3 has 11 amino acids. Germline V lookup: CDR1 LNHNV, CDR2 YYDKDF (reference sequence). The V gene lost 6 bases and the J gene lost 8 bases, with 8 bases spanning the gap. CDR3 sequence (DNA): TGTGCCACCAGTTTAGCGGATGAGCAGTTCTTC. Protein: CATSLADEQFF.